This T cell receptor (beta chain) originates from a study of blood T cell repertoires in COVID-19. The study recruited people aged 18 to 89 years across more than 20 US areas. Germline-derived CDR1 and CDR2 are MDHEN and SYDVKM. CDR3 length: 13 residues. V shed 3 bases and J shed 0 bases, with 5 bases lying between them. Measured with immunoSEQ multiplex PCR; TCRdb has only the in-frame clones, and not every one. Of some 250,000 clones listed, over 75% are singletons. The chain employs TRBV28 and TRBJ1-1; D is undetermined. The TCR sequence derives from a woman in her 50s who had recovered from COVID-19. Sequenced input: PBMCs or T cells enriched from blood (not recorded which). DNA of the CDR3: TGTGCCAGCAGTTTTCCCATGAACACTGAAGCTTTCTTT. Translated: CASSFPMNTEAFF.